A single T cell receptor beta chain is shown here with its context. The antigen remains undetermined. The data were taken from a study of radiation and T cells in renal cell carcinoma. Study-wide points: From baseline, blood top tumor clonotypes peaked at 2 weeks post-radiation.

The CDR3 has 15 amino acids. V lost 0 bases to trimming and J lost 1 base, with 10 bases between them. Germline-derived CDR1 and CDR2 are SGHRS and YFSETQ. Generated by immunoSEQ multiplex PCR, the TCRdb table keeps only in-frame clones and is missing some. The sample yields approximately 140,000 clones, 88% seen once. Time point described: baseline pretreatment blood. Treatment specified: 15 Gy SBRT to primary tumor, nephrectomy 4 weeks later. The receptor was isolated from a woman between 65 and 79 years old with renal cell carcinoma. The specimen was blood, collected from a patient whose treatment included radiotherapy and nephrectomy. The rearrangement uses TRBV5-1 and TRBJ1-2; D is undetermined. In DNA form, the CDR3 reads TGCGCCAGCAGCTTGGGTGCCTTAGATAACTATGGCTACACCTTC. Its protein product is CASSLGALDNYGYTF.